The entry below describes one TCR beta chain. The record originates from a study of blood T cell repertoires in COVID-19. On the study more broadly: From T cells, B-cell-depleted T cells, or PBMCs came the material, which was cDNA or gDNA.

Assay used: immunoSEQ multiplex PCR; TCRdb lists only in-frame clones, some missing. Of a few hundred thousand clones detected, roughly 86% appear once; the ten largest clones hold 2% to 2.5%. Trimming pared 6 bases from V and 3 bases from J, leaving 12 bases between. CDR1 is MNHEY and CDR2 is SMNVEV in the germline V gene (reference sequence). The CDR3 has 13 residues. The rearrangement joins TRBV27 to TRBJ2-7; D ambiguous. This clonotype originated in a young woman who had recovered from COVID-19. The sample comprised peripheral blood. The CDR3 loop is CASSPVGGYEQYF. The DNA of the CDR3 is TGTGCCAGCAGCCCCGTCGGCGGCTACGAGCAGTACTTC.